This T cell receptor (beta chain) was sequenced for a study of CD8+CD57+ T cells in acquired aplastic anemia (dated by TCRdb to the late 2010s). Study-level background: On average, sorted CD4+ and CD8+ cells yielded 3.2 ug of extracted DNA, with a range of 0.2 to 27.4 ug. CD8+CD57+ expansion was defined as frequency above the mean frequency observed in healthy subjects.

Broader findings and caveats from the paper: Although 25 to 30 CD8+ CDR3 sequences were shared by patients and controls, these sequences appeared highly expressed in patients and within the immunodominant clones of patients. Patients and healthy controls showed no significant difference in CD8+ Simpson's diversity (P=0.060).

V is pared back by 4 bases and J by 8 bases, with 12 bases lying between the germline termini. CDR1 SGHVS and CDR2 FQNEAQ are derived from the germline V gene. Measured from the cysteine to the phenylalanine, the CDR3 is 13 residues long. The entry retains the CDR3 DNA only, 39 bases that are in frame from base 1. The patients picked for sequencing were ones in whom flow cytometry had shown an expansion of CD8+CD57+ cells. All patients had severe acquired aplastic anemia diagnosed by International Study of Aplastic Anemia and Agranulocytosis and Camitta criteria. At the time blood was sampled, none of the patients had received any therapy. The study deep-sequenced TCR repertoires of sorted CD4+ and CD8+ blood T cells from severe aplastic anemia patients and healthy subjects. In the USA, patient enrollment took place under clinicaltrials.gov protocols 00001620, 01623167, 00001397, 00071045, 00081523 and 00961064. Ficoll-Paque density gradient centrifugation was used to isolate peripheral blood mononuclear cells. Before DNA extraction, CD4+ and CD8+ T cells were sorted by FACS or by magnetic beads.

Genomic DNA was used as template for profiling of TCR beta VDJ combinations and CDR3 sequences. An Illumina HiSeq 2000 was used for TCR repertoire sequencing. On the study's bioinformatics: Repertoires were assessed using TRBV/TRBJ rearrangement plots, CDR3 size and DJ length profiles, and Simpson's diversity index. The most abundant DNA sequence in the deep sequencing data was taken as the immunodominant clone. CDR3 amino acid sequences were checked for sharing between subjects and were compared against published repertoires and the VDJdb database. The public reads were quality trimmed at Q25 with fastp and then assembled into clones with MiXCR by TCRdb, keeping productive beta chains. Entries are consolidated by CDR3 protein sequence, retaining the most common genes and DNA. The V and J calls reflect TCRdb's pipeline rather than the authors' work. This sample is represented by 100,000 to 150,000 distinct CDR3 sequences; 45% to 60% of them were singletons. In total, the top ten clones hold 25% to 35% of the sample.

This clonotype was recorded many times. The target of this receptor is not known. Base qualities were left out, and no much larger clone turns up one base away. The sequence is built from TRBV7-8 and TRBJ2-4, with TRBD1 tentatively as D gene (5 bases match). This TCR was sampled from a human donor with aplastic anemia. The sequenced sample was sorted CD4+, CD8+, or CD8+CD57+ T cells (not recorded which) from PBMCs. The CDR3 region has the sequence CASSSRGGDIQYF. Here is the DNA: TGTGCCAGCAGCTCTAGGGGCGGTGACATTCAGTACTTC.